The 30 T cell receptor beta chains presented below share a single source sample, sequenced in a study of blood T cells in healthy people across ages. Then a second PCR, running roughly 7 to 11 cycles, was carried out with a sample-barcoded 5' primer and a J-beta primer mix. TCRdb redid the calling of the 5' RACE reads with MiXCR, one entry per CDR3 protein. This sample carries around 1,000,000 distinct CDR3 sequences, about 25% of them seen once, and the ten largest clones take less than 0.75%. This sample also belongs to another study, concerning T cells of mothers and their children.

The sequenced sample was blood. The source of these receptors is a girl aged 2 to 10 in good health.

This chain connects TRBV24-1 to TRBJ2-2, with 7 bases lining up with TRBD1. The CDR3 consists of 14 residues. CDR1 is KGHDR, CDR2 SFDVKD, per germline. The J segment lost 4 bases and the V segment lost 8 bases, leaving 6 bases of the junction unmatched. This CDR3 reads CATKGTAGTGELFF. DNA of the CDR3: TGTGCCACCAAAGGGACAGCTGGCACCGGGGAGCTGTTTTTT.

V usage is TRBV4-2 and J usage is TRBJ2-5; D ambiguous. Per the germline V gene, CDR1 is LGHNA and CDR2 is YNFKEQ. V lost 4 bases to trimming and J lost 0 bases, with 18 bases between them. This CDR3 is built from 17 residues. The CDR3 protein is CASSPAAREPDQETQYF. CDR3 DNA: TGTGCCAGCAGCCCAGCAGCAAGGGAACCGGACCAAGAGACCCAGTACTTC.

V and J are TRBV5-1 and TRBJ1-4; D unclear. Trimming took 5 bases from V and 6 from J, leaving 14 bases between them. The CDR3 totals 14 residues. CDR1 and CDR2 from the germline V gene are SGHRS and YFSETQ. CDR3 region: CASSRFPGDEKLFF. The CDR3, as DNA: TGCGCCAGCAGTCGGTTCCCGGGAGATGAAAAACTGTTTTTT.

The chain has TRBV27 and TRBJ2-5; no clear D gene. The DNA end lines up better with TRBJ2-7; the J call may be wrong. The CDR3 length is 14 residues. Germline V lookup: CDR1 MNHEY, CDR2 SMNVEV (reference sequence). This chain's CDR3 is CASSLSPLTYEQYF. CDR3 nucleotides: TGTGCCAGCAGTTTATCGCCCCTTACCTACGAGCAGTACTTC.

As for this clonotype: This may stem from a read error, because a much larger clone lies one nucleotide away. V gene TRBV12-3 or TRBV12-4 combines with J gene TRBJ1-4, with D possibly being TRBD1 (5 bases). The CDR3 has 14 amino acids. The CDR3 is CANSLEGQGEKLFF. Here the CDR3 DNA reads TGTGCCAACAGTTTAGAGGGCCAGGGTGAAAAACTGTTTTTT.

The CDR3 loop is CASSDYEFPNIQYF. The CDR3 DNA is TGCGCCAGCAGCGACTACGAGTTTCCAAACATTCAGTACTTC. The V gene is TRBV5-1, the J gene TRBJ2-4, with D maybe TRBD2 (5 bases). Trimming pared 4 bases from V and 6 bases from J, leaving 14 bases between. Germline loops: CDR1 SGHRS, CDR2 YFSETQ. The CDR3 is 14 residues long.

This rearrangement joins TRBV13 to TRBJ2-3; TRBD2 matches 10 bases. Germline V gene sequence: CDR1 PRHDT, CDR2 FYEKMQ (reference sequence). V gave up 8 bases and J gave up 3 bases; unmatched junction bases: 2. The CDR3 runs 13 residues. DNA for the CDR3: TGTGCCAGCGGTAGCGGGAGGACAGATACGCAGTATTTT. Translation gives CASGSGRTDTQYF.

The rearrangement links TRBV6-1 to TRBJ2-2; TRBD2 matches at 7 bases. V lost 8 bases, J lost 0 bases, and 3 bases stayed unmatched. The germline CDR1 and CDR2 sequences are MNHNS and SASEGT. CDR3 length: 14 amino acids. The CDR3 is CASGTIANTGELFF. CDR3 nucleotides: TGTGCCAGCGGGACTATCGCGAACACCGGGGAGCTGTTTTTT.

This clonotype came up once. The chain recombines TRBV11-1 with TRBJ2-4; no clear D. V lost 2 bases, J lost 2 bases, and 10 bases lay in between. This CDR3 has 15 residues. Germline lookup yields CDR1 SGHAT and CDR2 FQDESV (reference sequence). CDR3 sequence (DNA): TGTGCCAGCAGCTTATCGGTAGTTTCCAAAAACATTCAGTACTTC. Protein sequence: CASSLSVVSKNIQYF.

This clonotype has just a few counts. Compared with germline, one end of the junction differs, possibly owing to a read error. V usage is TRBV20-1 and J usage is TRBJ2-3; D could derive from TRBD1 or TRBD2 (6 bases each). The CDR3 runs to 14 residues. Germline loops: CDR1 DFQATT, CDR2 SNEGSKA (reference sequence). The CDR3 DNA is TGCAGTGCTAGGAGGCGGGACAACACAGGTACGCAGTATTTT. Translated: CSARRRDNTGTQYF.

The CDR3 loop is CASSPTPGAYEQYF. In nucleotides, the CDR3 is TGTGCCAGCAGTCCGACCCCGGGGGCCTACGAGCAGTACTTC. The chain employs TRBV6-4 and TRBJ2-5, with D maybe TRBD2 (6 bases). The J call may be in error: the DNA end matches TRBJ2-7 better. The CDR3 spans 14 residues. The germline gives CDR1 MRHNA, CDR2 SNTAGT.

This rearrangement joins TRBV7-3 to TRBJ1-6; D unresolved. The CDR3 sequence is 13 residues long. Deletions cut 5 bases from V and 7 bases from J, with 9 bases between. Per the germline V gene, CDR1 is SGHTA and CDR2 is FQGTGA. CDR3 in amino acids: CASSPGENSPLHF. The CDR3 DNA follows: TGTGCCAGCAGCCCCGGTGAAAATTCACCCCTCCACTTT.

This rearrangement joins TRBV27 to TRBJ2-5, with D possibly being TRBD1 (5 bases). Judging by the DNA end, TRBJ2-1 fits better; the J call may be wrong. Germline loops: CDR1 MNHEY, CDR2 SMNVEV (reference sequence). The CDR3 loop spans 13 amino acids. The CDR3 protein is CASSWGRGNEQFF. The CDR3 DNA is TGTGCCAGCAGTTGGGGAAGGGGCAATGAGCAGTTCTTC.

This clonotype was detected a few times. The chain carries TRBV20-1 and TRBJ2-7; D possibly corresponds to TRBD2 (5 bases). This CDR3 has 13 residues. Trimming took 0 bases from V and 3 from J, leaving 9 bases between them. Per germline, CDR1 DFQATT and CDR2 SNEGSKA (reference sequence). Written as DNA, the CDR3 is TGCAGTGCTAGAGATCTAGGACTCTACGAGCAGTACTTC. Amino acid sequence: CSARDLGLYEQYF.

Here the CDR3 reads CASSQVLGAGEQFF. DNA of the CDR3: TGTGCCAGCAGCCAAGTACTTGGGGCGGGTGAGCAGTTCTTC. The chain uses TRBV3-1 and TRBJ2-5; D possibly uses TRBD1 or TRBD2 (5 bases each). The end of the DNA is better explained by TRBJ2-1, so the J call may be wrong. The CDR3 runs to 14 residues. Germline CDR1 and CDR2: LGHDT and YNNKEL (reference sequence).

The rearrangement joins TRBV20-1 to TRBJ2-7; 10 bases are shared with TRBD1. The CDR3 covers 18 residues. Trimming at V came to 1 base and at J to 1 base, leaving 13 bases not matched to a gene. Per the germline V gene, CDR1 is DFQATT and CDR2 is SNEGSKA (reference sequence). The CDR3 DNA reads TGCAGTGCTAGAGTTCAGGACAGGGGGTCCCTACGGTCCTACGAGCAGTACTTC. Translating it yields CSARVQDRGSLRSYEQYF.

This clonotype was seen once. The V and J genes are TRBV29-1 and TRBJ1-1, with 7 bases that match TRBD1. The CDR3 runs 15 residues. J gave up 7 bases and V 6 bases, and 17 bases lay outside the gene matches. CDR1 SQVTM and CDR2 ANQGSEA come from the germline V gene. For the CDR3, the DNA is TGCAGCGTGCGCTACAGGGGTTTCGGAGAAAGTGAAGCTTTCTTT. As protein: CSVRYRGFGESEAFF.

This clonotype showed up just a few times. The chain has TRBV29-1 and TRBJ2-5; D unresolved. The DNA end is a closer match to TRBJ2-1, so the J assignment may be wrong. There are 11 residues in the CDR3. Germline CDR1 and CDR2: SQVTM and ANQGSEA. The CDR3 reads CSGRHYNEQFF. CDR3 nucleotides: TGCAGCGGCAGACACTACAATGAGCAGTTCTTC.

This chain connects TRBV12-3 or TRBV12-4 to TRBJ1-5; D is possibly TRBD1 (5 bases). V lost 3 bases, J lost 3 bases, and 9 bases lay in between. CDR3 length: 14 amino acids. The CDR3 coding sequence is TGTGCCAGCAGTTTTTGGGGGACCAATCAGCCCCAGCATTTT. Translated: CASSFWGTNQPQHF.

This clonotype appeared a few times. The J gene is TRBJ2-7, the V gene TRBV2; a possible D gene is TRBD2 (6 bases). With 6 bases removed from V and 5 bases from J, the gap between germline ends came to 14 bases. The length of the CDR3 is 13 residues. The germline gives CDR1 SNHLY, CDR2 FYNNEI. CDR3 residues: CASRSSGLNEQYF. The CDR3 coding sequence is TGTGCCAGCAGGTCCAGCGGGCTCAACGAGCAGTACTTC.

The V call is TRBV5-6, the J call TRBJ1-1; unclear D gene. Germline V gene data show CDR1 as SGHDT and CDR2 as YYEEEE. The CDR3 totals 14 residues. V lost 2 bases to trimming and J lost 1 base, with 9 bases between them. The CDR3 coding sequence is TGTGCCAGCAGCTTAAAGGACGCGAACACTGAAGCTTTCTTT. Amino acid sequence: CASSLKDANTEAFF.

This CDR3 reads CASSKPDRPGANVLTF. The CDR3 DNA reads TGTGCCAGCAGTAAACCAGACCGGCCTGGGGCCAACGTCCTGACTTTC. J is TRBJ2-6 and V is TRBV25-1; D call uncertain. V lost 5 bases to trimming and J lost 2 bases, with 13 bases between them. The CDR3 runs to 16 residues. Germline V gives CDR1 MGHDK, CDR2 SYGVNS.

The V gene is TRBV20-1, the J gene TRBJ2-7; D gene ambiguous. Germline lookup yields CDR1 DFQATT and CDR2 SNEGSKA (reference sequence). The length of the CDR3 is 11 residues. The V end lost 5 bases, the J end lost 3 bases, and 8 bases lay between the germline ends. This CDR3 is CSAAHDYEQYF. In nucleotides, the CDR3 is TGCAGTGCTGCACACGACTACGAGCAGTACTTC.

This clonotype was detected a few times. The rearrangement joins TRBV7-9 to TRBJ1-2; D remains ambiguous. V lost 11 bases and J 0 bases, leaving 10 bases between the germline ends. The CDR3 sequence is 12 residues long. CDR1 is SEHNR, CDR2 FQNEAQ, per germline (reference sequence). The CDR3 nucleotides are TGTGCCGGGGTTATCTCTAACTATGGCTACACCTTC. This encodes CAGVISNYGYTF.

The rearrangement joins TRBV29-1 to TRBJ2-2; no firm D call. Germline assignment: CDR1 SQVTM and CDR2 ANQGSEA. V was pared by 3 bases and J by 4 bases, with 9 bases between. The CDR3 totals 13 residues. CDR3 sequence (DNA): TGCAGCGTTGATCTTACCTCCACCGGGGAGCTGTTTTTT. It yields the protein CSVDLTSTGELFF.

The table lists this clonotype with a few counts. The chain has TRBV4-2 and TRBJ2-6; D gene unclear. CDR3 length: 18 residues. Germline lookup yields CDR1 LGHNA and CDR2 YNFKEQ. V was cut by 0 bases and J by 0 bases, with 12 bases left in between. The CDR3 region is CASSQDPSLDSGANVLTF. The DNA for the CDR3 is TGTGCCAGCAGCCAAGATCCTTCTTTGGACTCTGGGGCCAACGTCCTGACTTTC.

This clonotype was seen only a few times. The chain carries TRBV6-2 or TRBV6-3 and TRBJ2-7; no reliable D call. In germline, CDR1 is MNHEY, CDR2 SVGEGT. CDR3 length equals 14 residues. Deletions cut 2 bases from V and 3 bases from J, with 11 bases between. The CDR3 is CASSYRVSFYEQYF. The CDR3 bases are TGTGCCAGCAGTTACCGGGTCAGCTTCTACGAGCAGTACTTC.

This chain connects TRBV11-2 to TRBJ2-7; 8 bases agree with TRBD2. Looked up from germline, CDR1 is SGHAT and CDR2 is FQNNGV. The CDR3 spans 17 residues. J gave up 2 bases and V 5 bases, and 14 bases lay outside the gene matches. As DNA, the CDR3 is TGTGCCAGCAGCCCCACCCTAAGCATAGCGGGAACCTACGAGCAGTACTTC. Encoded protein: CASSPTLSIAGTYEQYF.

The DNA for the CDR3 is TGTGCCGCGAGGAGCGGAAAACTGTTTTTT. Protein sequence: CAARSGKLFF. The chain recombines TRBV6-6 with TRBJ1-4; D is unclear. This CDR3 has 10 amino acids. V was pared by 11 bases and J by 10 bases, with 11 bases between. Germline CDR1 reads MNHNY; CDR2 reads SVGAGI (reference sequence).

The chain is built from TRBV7-9 and TRBJ2-1; no firm D call. This CDR3 has 11 amino acids. Trimming removed 4 bases from V and 15 bases from J, with 13 bases in between. Germline CDR1 is SEHNR and CDR2 is FQNEAQ (reference sequence). The CDR3 spells CASSSDIGRFF. CDR3 coding DNA: TGTGCCAGCAGCTCTGACATCGGGCGGTTCTTC.